Below, one T cell receptor beta chain is given with its context. The sample holds many counts of this clonotype. No cognate antigen has been identified for it. One base away there is no much larger clone; base qualities are not given. CDR1 and CDR2, looked up from the germline V gene, are MGHRA and YSYEKL. Trimming removed 4 bases from V and 0 bases from J, leaving 13 bases between the germline ends. The CDR3 covers 16 residues, taking in both the cysteine and the phenylalanine. This entry keeps only the CDR3 DNA: 48 bases, framed from base 1. Receptor amplification or capture employed 5' RACE. This sample was sequenced with an Illumina MiSeq. The public reads were quality trimmed at Q25 with fastp and then assembled into clones with MiXCR by TCRdb, keeping productive beta chains. Each entry is one CDR3 protein sequence, shown with its most common DNA and genes. The sample table shows 18,000 or so distinct CDR3 sequences, and roughly 19% are seen once. The ten largest clonotypes hold approximately 31% of the sample.

These data come from a study of HIV-infected patients and healthy controls (dated by TCRdb to the mid-2010s). The sequencing sample was made of CD8+ T cells from blood. The source of this sequence is a human donor in good health. The receptor chain draws on TRBV4-1 and TRBJ2-1; the D segment may tentatively be TRBD1 or TRBD2, each giving 5 matched bases. The DNA reads as follows: TGCGCCAGCAGCCCGGGGACCAAACTCTCCTACAATGAGCAGTTCTTC. The resulting protein is CASSPGTKLSYNEQFF.